The 7 T cell receptor beta chains given below trace back to one sample, sequenced in a study of T cells in Graves' hyperthyroidism and ophthalmopathy. The investigators amplified TCR beta CDR3 regions from RNA transcripts. The study used the HTBI primer set for a first-round RT-PCR of the TCR CDR3. MiXCR, run by TCRdb on the multiplex PCR reads, gives a single entry per CDR3 protein. This table holds hundreds of thousands of distinct CDR3 sequences, 46% found once. The sample was peripheral blood or thyroid tissue (not recorded which). The receptor set was obtained from a woman aged 18 to 35 with Graves' hyperthyroidism.

The rearrangement links TRBV25-1 to TRBJ2-7; 9 nucleotides match TRBD1. With 6 bases clipped from V and 9 bases from J, the junction kept 15 bases outside the gene matches. The CDR3 sequence is 15 residues long. Germline CDR1 MGHDK, CDR2 SYGVNS. CDR3 coding DNA: TGTGCCAGCAGCACCCGGACAGGGGACTCTCTTTCGCAGTACTTC. Translated: CASSTRTGDSLSQYF.

As to this clonotype: One end of the junction does not line up with germline, which may come from a read error. This chain uses TRBV27 with TRBJ1-4, with unresolved D. Germline V lookup: CDR1 MNHEY, CDR2 SMNVEV (reference sequence). The CDR3 sequence is 14 residues long. The CDR3, as DNA: TGTGCCGGCAGTTTAGTGTCAGACGACGGAAAACTGTTTTTT. Protein: CAGSLVSDDGKLFF.

V is TRBV29-1 and J is TRBJ1-1, with D hard to call. Germline V gene sequence: CDR1 SQVTM, CDR2 ANQGSEA. V gave up 7 bases and J gave up 1 base, with 16 bases separating them. There are 14 residues in the CDR3. CDR3 region: CSATRSTKNTEAFF. CDR3 coding DNA: TGCAGCGCTACGAGGTCGACAAAGAACACTGAAGCTTTCTTT.

The sample holds one count of this clonotype. V usage is TRBV12-3 or TRBV12-4 and J usage is TRBJ1-1, with 9 bases fitting TRBD1. With V trimmed by 4 bases and J by 8 bases, 5 bases remained unmatched. The CDR3 extends over 13 amino acids. Written as DNA, the CDR3 is TGTGCCAGCAGTTGGGACAGGGTGTCCGAAGCTTTCTTT. It codes for CASSWDRVSEAFF.

This chain links TRBV7-2 with TRBJ2-7; TRBD2 matches at 9 bases. With V trimmed by 11 bases and J by 5 bases, 1 base remained unmatched. CDR1 is SGHTA and CDR2 is FQGNSA in the germline V gene. The CDR3 length is 10 residues. This CDR3 is CAGGRDEQYF. In nucleotides, the CDR3 is TGTGCCGGCGGGAGGGACGAGCAGTACTTC.

This clonotype was recorded a few times. The rearrangement links TRBV24-1 to TRBJ1-5; 8 bases map to TRBD1. V shed 4 bases, J shed 7 bases, and the junction held 8 bases outside the gene matches. The CDR3 has 15 amino acids. Germline loops: CDR1 KGHDR, CDR2 SFDVKD. CDR3 coding DNA: TGTGCCACCAGTGACCCCGGACAGGGTGGACAGCCCCAGCATTTT. Translation: CATSDPGQGGQPQHF.

A note on this clonotype: One end of the junction fails to match germline, which may point to a read error. CDR3 DNA: TGTGCCAGCAGCCAAGATAGTCGGAGGGAGCAGTACTTC. Translating gives CASSQDSRREQYF. This rearrangement joins TRBV4-1 to TRBJ2-7; TRBD2 is a possible D gene (5 bases). In germline, CDR1 is MGHRA, CDR2 YSYEKL. The CDR3 has 13 amino acids.